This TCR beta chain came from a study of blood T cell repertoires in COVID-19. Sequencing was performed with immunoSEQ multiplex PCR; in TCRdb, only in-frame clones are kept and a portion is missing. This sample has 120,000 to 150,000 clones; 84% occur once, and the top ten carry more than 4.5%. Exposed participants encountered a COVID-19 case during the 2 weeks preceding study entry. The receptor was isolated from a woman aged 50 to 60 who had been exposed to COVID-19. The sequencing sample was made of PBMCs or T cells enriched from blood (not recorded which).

The DNA for the CDR3 is TGTGCCAGCAGTGAGGGGGCAGGGTACAATGAGCAGTTCTTC. Translating gives CASSEGAGYNEQFF. The V call is TRBV25-1, the J call TRBJ2-1, with D tentatively TRBD1 (6 bases). The CDR3 length is 14 residues. Trimming took off 3 bases at V and 4 bases at J, with 10 bases between the two ends. CDR1 and CDR2 (germline): MGHDK, SYGVNS. Full variable domain (remainder filled in from reference TRBV25-1 and TRBJ2-1): EADIYQTPRYLVIGTGKKITLECSQTMGHDKMYWYQQDPGMELHLIHYSYGVNSTEKGDLSSESTVSRIRTEHFPLTLESARPSHTSQYLCASSEGAGYNEQFFGPGTRLTVL.